This T cell receptor beta chain originates from a study of CD8 T cells in ankylosing spondylitis listed by TCRdb under 2017. At the level of the whole study: The study profiled T cell receptor beta repertoires in healthy donors and ankylosing spondylitis patients to find disease-linked TCR variants. In total, the full study cohort was made up of roughly 110 healthy donors and about two dozen ankylosing spondylitis patients. Peripheral blood was sampled, and synovial fluid was additionally collected from ankylosing spondylitis patients.

Broad study findings and their caveats: In peripheral blood, the disease-linked clones were found at relatively low frequencies and had a CD8+ phenotype. Some TCR beta motif variants had previously been reported in synovial fluid and blood of reactive arthritis patients, which suggested common disease-initiation mechanisms. According to the report, matched synovial fluid samples from ankylosing spondylitis patients were significantly enriched for the disease-linked clones. Blood from ankylosing spondylitis patients appeared to be characterized by a TCR beta motif made up of seven or eight highly homologous amino acid variants.

Reads for this sample came from an Illumina HiSeq 2500. Quantitative 5'-RACE with molecular barcodes was the method used to prepare the TCR beta libraries. Processing in the source paper ran as follows. To identify disease-linked TCR variants, a new computational method was used, one built on a probabilistic model of VDJ rearrangement. Using fastp trimming at Q25 and MiXCR clonotype assembly, TCRdb reanalyzed the public sequencing data and kept in-frame beta chains. Rows merge per CDR3 protein into single entries with the most common DNA and genes. TCRdb assigned the V and J calls; the authors' analysis was not used. Counted in this sample were around 480,000 distinct CDR3 sequences; about 15% of them appeared once. The top ten clones comprise about 0.94% of the sample. This clonotype was counted at least ten times. No cognate antigen has been identified for it. Qualities for individual bases were not recorded, and no much larger clone is one base off.

This sequence originates from a male donor with ankylosing spondylitis. What was sequenced was blood, either unsorted or a sorted T cell fraction (not recorded which).

The CDR3 region has the sequence CASSSTYEQYF. At the DNA level, the sequence is TGTGCCAGCAGTTCCACCTACGAGCAGTACTTC. In this chain, TRBV28 is recombined with TRBJ2-7; no D gene can be assigned with confidence. As encoded in the germline V gene, CDR1 is MDHEN while CDR2 is SYDVKM. V is reduced by 4 bases and J by 2 bases, leaving a spacing of 3 bases between them. Taken from cysteine to phenylalanine, the CDR3 has 11 residues. The kept DNA is CDR3 alone, 33 bases in frame from the first base. With all but the CDR3 taken from the reference TRBV28 and TRBJ2-7 genes, the full variable domain is: DVKVTQSSRYLVKRTGEKVFLECVQDMDHENMFWYRQDPGLGLRLIYFSYDVKMKEKGDIPEGYSVSREKKERFSLILESASTNQTSMYLCASSSTYEQYFGPGTRLTVT.